The text below deals with one T cell receptor (beta chain). Profiled with immunoSEQ multiplex PCR; TCRdb holds only in-frame clones, not every one. The repertoire holds more than 250,000 clones, with nearly 85% as singletons. The sample is drawn from a study of blood T cell repertoires in COVID-19. Study context: Spain, Italy and the United States supplied samples that represented acute and convalescent COVID-19.

Germline V CDR1 and CDR2: LGHDT, YNNKEL (reference sequence). The CDR3 contains 15 residues. After removal of 0 bases from V and 6 bases from J, the junction contained 5 bases not matched to a gene. The genes are TRBV3-1 (or the pseudogene TRBV3-2) and TRBJ2-1; TRBD2 matches at 7 bases. The receptor comes from a human donor in a cohort sampled during active COVID-19. Source material: peripheral blood. CDR3 DNA sequence: TGTGCCAGCAGCCAAGAGGGCGGGAGAACCAATGAGCAGTTCTTC. It encodes CASSQEGGRTNEQFF.